This TCR beta chain was found in a study of cytomegalovirus exposure and HLA in healthy donors. Points on this clone: As yet, its antigen is unknown.

In nominal health when sampled, donors likely had unrecorded immune exposures nonetheless. With 60 Vbeta and 13 Jbeta primers, the PCR was carried out. The protocol was immunoSEQ multiplex PCR, while the TCRdb copy is restricted to in-frame clones and leaves out a portion. The data contain about 140,000 clones, about three quarters of them singletons. Whole-study results and caveats: Sequencing probably produced one cluster of sequence variants that were highly shared.

This receptor was obtained from a female donor in good health and CMV-seronegative. Sequenced input: PBMCs.

The CDR3 reads CASSEEEFQPQHF. DNA of the CDR3: TGTGCCAGCAGTGAGGAGGAGTTCCAGCCCCAGCATTTT. The chain is built from TRBV6-4 and TRBJ1-5; D not certain. CDR3 length: 13 residues. V lost 3 bases and J 7 bases, leaving 10 bases between the germline ends. CDR1 MRHNA and CDR2 SNTAGT come from the germline V gene.